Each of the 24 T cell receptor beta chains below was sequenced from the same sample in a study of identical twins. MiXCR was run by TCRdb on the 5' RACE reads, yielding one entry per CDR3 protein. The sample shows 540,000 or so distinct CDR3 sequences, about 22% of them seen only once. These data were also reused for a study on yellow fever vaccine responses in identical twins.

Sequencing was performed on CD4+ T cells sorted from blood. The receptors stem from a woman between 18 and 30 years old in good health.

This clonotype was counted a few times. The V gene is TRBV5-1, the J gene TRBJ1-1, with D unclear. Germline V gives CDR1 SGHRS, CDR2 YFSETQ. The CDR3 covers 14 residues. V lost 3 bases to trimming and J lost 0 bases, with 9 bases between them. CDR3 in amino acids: CASSSQVVNTEAFF. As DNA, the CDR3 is TGCGCCAGCAGCTCTCAGGTAGTGAACACTGAAGCTTTCTTT.

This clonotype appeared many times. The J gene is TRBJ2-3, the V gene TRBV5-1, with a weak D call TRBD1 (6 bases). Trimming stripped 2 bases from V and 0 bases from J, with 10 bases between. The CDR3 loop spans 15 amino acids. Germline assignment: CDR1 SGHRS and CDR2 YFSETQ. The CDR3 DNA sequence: TGCGCCAGCAGCTTATCGGGACAAAGCACAGATACGCAGTATTTT. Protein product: CASSLSGQSTDTQYF.

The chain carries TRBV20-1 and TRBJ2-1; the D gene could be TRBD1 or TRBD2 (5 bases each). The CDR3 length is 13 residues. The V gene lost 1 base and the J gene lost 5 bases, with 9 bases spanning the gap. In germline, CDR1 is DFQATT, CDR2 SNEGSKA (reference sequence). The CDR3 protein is CSARGGTNNEQFF. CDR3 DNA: TGCAGTGCTAGAGGGGGGACGAACAATGAGCAGTTCTTC.

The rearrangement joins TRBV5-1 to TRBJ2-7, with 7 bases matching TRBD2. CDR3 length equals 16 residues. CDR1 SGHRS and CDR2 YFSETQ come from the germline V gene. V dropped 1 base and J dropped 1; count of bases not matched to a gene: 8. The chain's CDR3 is CASSLMAGVPSYEQYF. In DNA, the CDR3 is TGCGCCAGCAGCTTGATGGCGGGAGTCCCTTCCTACGAGCAGTACTTC.

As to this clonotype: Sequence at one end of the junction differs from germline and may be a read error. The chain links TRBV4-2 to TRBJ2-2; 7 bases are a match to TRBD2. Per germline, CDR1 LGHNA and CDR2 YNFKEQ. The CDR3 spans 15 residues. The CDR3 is CAIGARSGNSGELFF. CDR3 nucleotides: TGTGCCATCGGCGCGAGGAGCGGGAACTCCGGGGAGCTGTTTTTT.

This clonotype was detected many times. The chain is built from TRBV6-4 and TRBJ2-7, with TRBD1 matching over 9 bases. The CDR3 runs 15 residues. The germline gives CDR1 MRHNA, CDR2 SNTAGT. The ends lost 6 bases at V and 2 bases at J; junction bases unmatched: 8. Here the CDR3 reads CASRISRDRAYEQYV. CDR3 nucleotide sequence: TGTGCCAGCAGAATTAGCAGGGACAGGGCCTACGAGCAGTACGTC.

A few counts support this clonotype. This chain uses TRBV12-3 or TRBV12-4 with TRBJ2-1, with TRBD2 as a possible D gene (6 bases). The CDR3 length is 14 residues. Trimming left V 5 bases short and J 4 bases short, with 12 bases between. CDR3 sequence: CASSLSGDYNEQFF. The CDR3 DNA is TGTGCCAGCAGTCTTAGCGGTGATTACAATGAGCAGTTCTTC.

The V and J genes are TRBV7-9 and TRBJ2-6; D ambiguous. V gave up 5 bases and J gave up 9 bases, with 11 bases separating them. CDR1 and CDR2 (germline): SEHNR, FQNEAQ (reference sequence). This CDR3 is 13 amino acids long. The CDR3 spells CASSPRRFNVLTF. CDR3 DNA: TGTGCCAGCAGCCCCCGCCGGTTCAACGTCCTGACTTTC.

The CDR3 sequence is CASRPCQPQHF. The CDR3 nucleotides read TGTGCAAGTCGCCCCTGTCAGCCCCAGCATTTT. The chain links TRBV12-2 to TRBJ1-5; TRBD1, the table's D call, lacks a check against the DNA. TRBV12-2 is a known pseudogene. This CDR3 has 11 residues.

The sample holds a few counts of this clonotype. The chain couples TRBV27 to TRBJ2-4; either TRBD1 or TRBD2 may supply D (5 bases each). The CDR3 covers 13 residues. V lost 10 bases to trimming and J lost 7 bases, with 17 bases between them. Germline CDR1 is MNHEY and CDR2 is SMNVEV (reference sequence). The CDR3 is CATRDLTGNIQYF. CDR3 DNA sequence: TGTGCCACAAGGGACCTGACTGGGAACATTCAGTACTTC.

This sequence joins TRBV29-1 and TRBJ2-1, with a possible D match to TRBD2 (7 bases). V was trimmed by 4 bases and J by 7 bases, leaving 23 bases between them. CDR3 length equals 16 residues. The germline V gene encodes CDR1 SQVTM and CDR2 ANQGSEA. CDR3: CSVASLGGGAENEQFF. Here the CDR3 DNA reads TGCAGCGTTGCCTCCCTCGGTGGGGGGGCCGAGAATGAGCAGTTCTTC.

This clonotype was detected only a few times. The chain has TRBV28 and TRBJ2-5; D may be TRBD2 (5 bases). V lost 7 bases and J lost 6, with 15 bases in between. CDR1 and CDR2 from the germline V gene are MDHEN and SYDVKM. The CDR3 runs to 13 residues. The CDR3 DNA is TGTGCCAGCACCACCCCGGGCGGGCAGACCCAGTACTTC. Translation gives CASTTPGGQTQYF.

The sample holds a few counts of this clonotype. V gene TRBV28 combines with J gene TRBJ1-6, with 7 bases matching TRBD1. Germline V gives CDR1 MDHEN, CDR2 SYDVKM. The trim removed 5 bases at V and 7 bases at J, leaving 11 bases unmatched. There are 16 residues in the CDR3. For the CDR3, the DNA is TGTGCCAGCAGTATATCAGGGGGGGGGAGGAATTCACCCCTCCACTTT. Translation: CASSISGGGRNSPLHF.

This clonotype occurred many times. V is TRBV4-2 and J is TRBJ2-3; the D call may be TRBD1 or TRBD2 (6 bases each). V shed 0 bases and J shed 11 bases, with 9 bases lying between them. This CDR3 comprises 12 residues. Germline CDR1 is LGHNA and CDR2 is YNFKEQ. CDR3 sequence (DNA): TGTGCCAGCAGCCAAGAGGAGGGGGGGCAGTATTTT. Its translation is CASSQEEGGQYF.

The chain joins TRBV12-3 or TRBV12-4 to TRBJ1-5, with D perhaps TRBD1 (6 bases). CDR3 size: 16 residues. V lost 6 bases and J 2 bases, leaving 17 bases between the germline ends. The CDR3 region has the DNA TGTGCCAGCAGCCCGAAACGGGGGGCTGGCAATCAGCCCCAGCATTTT. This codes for CASSPKRGAGNQPQHF.

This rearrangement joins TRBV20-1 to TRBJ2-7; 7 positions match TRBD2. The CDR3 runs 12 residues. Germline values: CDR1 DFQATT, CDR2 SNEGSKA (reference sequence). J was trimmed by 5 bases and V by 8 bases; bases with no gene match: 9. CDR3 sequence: CSTRTRFNEQYV. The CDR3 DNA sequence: TGCAGTACCAGGACTAGATTCAACGAGCAGTACGTC.

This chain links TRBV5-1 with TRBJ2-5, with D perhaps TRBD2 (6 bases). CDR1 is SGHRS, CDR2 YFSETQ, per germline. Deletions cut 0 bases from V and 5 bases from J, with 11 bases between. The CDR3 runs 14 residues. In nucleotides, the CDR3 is TGCGCCAGCAGCTTGGGGGAGGCCCGCGAGACCCAGTACTTC. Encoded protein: CASSLGEARETQYF.

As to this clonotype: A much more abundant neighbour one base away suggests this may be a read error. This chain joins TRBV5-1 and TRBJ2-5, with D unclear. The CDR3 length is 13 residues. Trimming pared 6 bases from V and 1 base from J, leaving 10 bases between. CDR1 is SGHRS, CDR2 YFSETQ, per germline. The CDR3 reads CASTIDTQETQYF. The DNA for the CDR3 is TGCGCCAGCACCATAGACACCCAAGAGACCCAGTACTTC.

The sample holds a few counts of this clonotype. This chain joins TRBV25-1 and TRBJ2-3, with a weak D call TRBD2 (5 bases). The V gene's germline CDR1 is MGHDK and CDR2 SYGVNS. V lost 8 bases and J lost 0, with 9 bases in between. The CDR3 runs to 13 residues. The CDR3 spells CASLRDSTDTQYF. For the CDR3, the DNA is TGTGCCAGCTTGAGGGATAGCACAGATACGCAGTATTTT. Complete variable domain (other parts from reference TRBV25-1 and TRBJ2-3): EADIYQTPRYLVIGTGKKITLECSQTMGHDKMYWYQQDPGMELHLIHYSYGVNSTEKGDLSSESTVSRIRTEHFPLTLESARPSHTSQYLCASLRDSTDTQYFGPGTRLTVL.

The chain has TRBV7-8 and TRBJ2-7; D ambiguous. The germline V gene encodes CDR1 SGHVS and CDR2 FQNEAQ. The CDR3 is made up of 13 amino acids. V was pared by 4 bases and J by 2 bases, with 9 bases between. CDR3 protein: CASSSPDTYEQYV. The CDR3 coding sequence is TGTGCCAGCAGCTCCCCAGATACCTACGAGCAGTACGTC.

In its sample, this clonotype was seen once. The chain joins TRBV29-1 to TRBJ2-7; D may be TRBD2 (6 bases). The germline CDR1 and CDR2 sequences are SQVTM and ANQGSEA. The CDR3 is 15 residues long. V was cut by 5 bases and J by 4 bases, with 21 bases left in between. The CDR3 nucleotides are TGCAGCGTTCGAGGTCGAGGAGGGCCAGAGTACGAGCAGTACTTC. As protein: CSVRGRGGPEYEQYF.

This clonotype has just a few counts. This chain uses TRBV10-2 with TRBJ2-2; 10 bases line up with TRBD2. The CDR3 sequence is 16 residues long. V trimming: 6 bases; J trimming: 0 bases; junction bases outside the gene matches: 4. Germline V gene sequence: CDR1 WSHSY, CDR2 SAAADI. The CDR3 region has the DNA TGCGCCAGCAGATCTAGCGGGAGTTCGAACACCGGGGAGCTGTTTTTT. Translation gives CASRSSGSSNTGELFF.

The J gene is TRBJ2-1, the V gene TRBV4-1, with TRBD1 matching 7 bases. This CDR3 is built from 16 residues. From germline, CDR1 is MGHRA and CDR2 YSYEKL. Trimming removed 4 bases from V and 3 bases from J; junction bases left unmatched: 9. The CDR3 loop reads CASSPLGDRNYNEQFF. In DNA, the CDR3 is TGCGCCAGCAGCCCTCTCGGGGACAGAAACTACAATGAGCAGTTCTTC.

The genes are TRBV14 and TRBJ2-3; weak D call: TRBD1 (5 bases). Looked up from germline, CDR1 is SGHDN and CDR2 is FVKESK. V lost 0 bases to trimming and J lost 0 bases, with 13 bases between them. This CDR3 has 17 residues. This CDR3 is CASSQDVGLTSTDTQYF. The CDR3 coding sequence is TGTGCCAGCAGCCAAGATGTGGGGCTGACCAGCACAGATACGCAGTATTTT. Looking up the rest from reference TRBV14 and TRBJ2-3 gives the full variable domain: EAGVTQFPSHSVIEKGQTVTLRCDPISGHDNLYWYRRVMGKEIKFLLHFVKESKQDESGMPNNRFLAERTGGTYSTLKVQPAELEDSGVYFCASSQDVGLTSTDTQYFGPGTRLTVL.